The 28 T cell receptor beta chains below all came from one sample that was sequenced in a study of OX40 agonist ivuxolimab in advanced cancers. Clones were sequenced by immunoSEQ multiplex PCR, and TCRdb holds only the in-frame ones, with some missing. The sample includes tens of thousands of clones, 93% seen only once; the top ten take less than 7%. The specimen was CD4+ or CD8+ T cells sorted from blood, collected in a trial of the OX40 agonist ivuxolimab. Receptors originate from an adult with an advanced solid tumor such as melanoma, head and neck, liver or kidney cancer.

The chain employs TRBV7-6 and TRBJ1-6; D is ambiguous. The germline V gene has CDR1 SGHVS and CDR2 FNYEAQ. V lost 2 bases to trimming and J lost 7 bases, with 6 bases between them. The CDR3 totals 13 residues. The CDR3 DNA is TGTGCCAGCAGCTTACGCAGCAATTCACCCCTCCACTTT. Translating it yields CASSLRSNSPLHF.

V usage is TRBV27 and J usage is TRBJ2-1, with 11 bases fitting TRBD1. V was clipped by 8 bases and J by 9 bases; unmatched bases: 3. CDR3 size: 12 residues. Germline CDR1 MNHEY, CDR2 SMNVEV (reference sequence). CDR3 loop: CASGQGAGEQFF. The CDR3 nucleotides are TGTGCCAGCGGACAGGGGGCAGGTGAGCAGTTCTTC.

V usage is TRBV7-6 and J usage is TRBJ1-6; D unresolved. Per germline, CDR1 SGHVS and CDR2 FNYEAQ. The CDR3 spans 12 residues. Between the trimmed V and J ends, which lost 6 bases and 6 bases, there was a span of 6 bases. The CDR3 is CASSSFNSPLHF. In nucleotides, the CDR3 is TGTGCCAGCAGTAGTTTTAATTCACCCCTCCACTTT.

J is TRBJ1-5 and V is TRBV4-1; D is uncertain. The ends were cut back, 0 bases at V and 5 bases at J, with 11 bases in the middle. The CDR3 contains 15 residues. Germline V gives CDR1 MGHRA, CDR2 YSYEKL. CDR3 in DNA: TGCGCCAGCAGCCAAGAGTGGATCGGATATCAGCCCCAGCATTTT. The encoded protein is CASSQEWIGYQPQHF.

This chain uses TRBV4-2 with TRBJ1-2; 10 bases agree with TRBD1. CDR3 length: 16 amino acids. The J segment lost 2 bases and the V segment lost 4 bases, leaving 7 bases of the junction unmatched. Per the germline V gene, CDR1 is LGHNA and CDR2 is YNFKEQ. CDR3 sequence: CASSPSTGGRNYGYTF. CDR3 nucleotide sequence: TGTGCCAGCAGCCCATCGACAGGGGGCAGAAACTATGGCTACACCTTC.

The chain recombines TRBV5-6 with TRBJ2-5; D could derive from TRBD1 or TRBD2 (6 bases each). There are 16 residues in the CDR3. CDR1 is SGHDT and CDR2 is YYEEEE in the germline V gene. V gave up 3 bases and J gave up 1 base, with 16 bases separating them. The CDR3 is CASSSWGAGRQETQYF. CDR3 nucleotides: TGTGCCAGCAGCTCGTGGGGGGCAGGGCGCCAAGAGACCCAGTACTTC.

The rearrangement joins TRBV7-7 to TRBJ1-5, with TRBD1 matching 8 bases. The junction had 7 bases not matched to a gene; V was cut back by 5 bases and J by 7 bases. Germline CDR1 reads SSHAT; CDR2 reads FNYEAQ (reference sequence). CDR3 length equals 14 residues. The CDR3 DNA reads TGTGCCAGCAGCCCACAGGGGGGTAACCAGCCCCAGCATTTT. Protein product: CASSPQGGNQPQHF.

This chain joins TRBV12-5 and TRBJ1-1; D not certain. CDR1 and CDR2 from the germline V gene are LGHNT and FRNRAP. With 2 bases removed from V and 3 bases from J, the gap between germline ends came to 1 base. CDR3 size: 11 residues. The CDR3 DNA is TGTGCTAGTGGTTTGTACACTGAAGCTTTCTTT. Protein sequence: CASGLYTEAFF.

The rearrangement links TRBV2 to TRBJ1-2, with D perhaps TRBD1 (6 bases). Germline CDR1 and CDR2: SNHLY and FYNNEI. V lost 5 bases and J 4 bases, leaving 11 bases between the germline ends. This CDR3 region has 13 residues. The CDR3 reads CASSQGTFYGYTF. CDR3 nucleotides: TGTGCCAGCAGTCAGGGGACCTTCTATGGCTACACCTTC.

V is TRBV15 and J is TRBJ1-5; TRBD1 aligns across 12 bases. This CDR3 is 13 amino acids long. CDR1 and CDR2 from the germline V gene are LNHNV and YYDKDF (reference sequence). J gave up 5 bases and V 10 bases, and 3 bases lay outside the gene matches. This chain's CDR3 is CAIGTGGDQPQHF. In DNA form, the CDR3 reads TGTGCCATCGGGACAGGGGGCGATCAGCCCCAGCATTTT.

This clone was counted once. J is TRBJ2-7 and V is TRBV27; D is ambiguous. V shed 3 bases and J shed 1 base, with 10 bases lying between them. The CDR3 is made up of 14 amino acids. Germline V gene data show CDR1 as MNHEY and CDR2 as SMNVEV (reference sequence). CDR3: CASSLGLGSYEQYF. In DNA, the CDR3 is TGTGCCAGCAGTTTGGGGTTAGGGTCCTACGAGCAGTACTTC.

The chain combines TRBV5-1 with TRBJ2-7; unclear D gene. Germline V gives CDR1 SGHRS, CDR2 YFSETQ. The CDR3 is 14 residues long. Trimming removed 4 bases from V and 2 bases from J, with 13 bases in between. This CDR3 is CASSPKGLAYEQYF. For the CDR3, the DNA is TGCGCCAGCAGCCCGAAGGGTTTAGCCTACGAGCAGTACTTC.

This clone has more than one count but fewer than ten. The rearrangement joins TRBV2 to TRBJ1-2; no clear D. The V gene lost 2 bases and the J gene lost 6 bases, with 13 bases spanning the gap. The germline V gene encodes CDR1 SNHLY and CDR2 FYNNEI. This CDR3 has 14 residues. The CDR3 reads CASSEWPSEDGYTF. As DNA, the CDR3 is TGTGCCAGCAGTGAATGGCCGTCAGAGGATGGCTACACCTTC.

This clone appeared a single time. This chain joins TRBV14 and TRBJ1-1, with no clear D. Trimming left V 3 bases short and J 8 bases short, with 10 bases between. This CDR3 region has 12 residues. Germline V gene data show CDR1 as SGHDN and CDR2 as FVKESK. This CDR3 is CASSHGVVEAFF. For the CDR3, the DNA is TGTGCCAGCAGCCATGGGGTGGTGGAAGCTTTCTTT.

The rearrangement links TRBV27 to TRBJ2-1, with a weak D call TRBD2 (7 bases). Per the germline V gene, CDR1 is MNHEY and CDR2 is SMNVEV (reference sequence). This CDR3 comprises 15 residues. Deletions cut 4 bases from V and 4 bases from J, with 14 bases between. CDR3 sequence: CASSSGGGAYNEQFF. CDR3 bases: TGTGCCAGCAGTTCGGGCGGGGGCGCTTACAATGAGCAGTTCTTC.

V usage is TRBV27 and J usage is TRBJ2-7; D possibly uses TRBD1 or TRBD2 (6 bases each). Germline V gives CDR1 MNHEY, CDR2 SMNVEV (reference sequence). V lost 3 bases and J 3 bases, leaving 12 bases between the germline ends. The CDR3 runs to 14 residues. In DNA form, the CDR3 reads TGTGCCAGCAGTTTCGGGGGCACCGGCTACGAGCAGTACTTC. Its translation is CASSFGGTGYEQYF.

This clone was observed a single time. The chain is built from TRBV6-1 and TRBJ2-7; 7 bases are a match to TRBD1. This CDR3 is 14 amino acids long. The V segment lost 4 bases and the J segment 4 bases; nucleotides outside the gene matches: 7. The germline gives CDR1 MNHNS, CDR2 SASEGT. CDR3 sequence reads: CASSATGTEYEQYF. As DNA, the CDR3 is TGTGCCAGCAGTGCTACCGGGACAGAATACGAGCAGTACTTC.

Judged by abundance, this clone is medium-sized. For the CDR3, the DNA is TGTGCCAGCAGCCCCACAGTGTCAGCCTACGAGCAGTACTTC. Protein sequence: CASSPTVSAYEQYF. The chain couples TRBV7-8 to TRBJ2-7; D remains unclear. The CDR3 has 14 residues. The V end lost 5 bases, the J end lost 2 bases, and 13 bases lay between the germline ends. The germline gives CDR1 SGHVS, CDR2 FQNEAQ.

V usage is TRBV15 and J usage is TRBJ2-3; 10 bases are shared with TRBD1. The CDR3 spans 15 residues. Germline-derived CDR1 and CDR2 are LNHNV and YYDKDF (reference sequence). V lost 5 bases, J lost 4 bases, and 6 bases stayed unmatched. The CDR3 spells CATSPTGGSADTQYF. CDR3 DNA: TGTGCCACCAGCCCGACAGGGGGCTCTGCAGATACGCAGTATTTT.

V and J are TRBV2 and TRBJ2-1, with D hard to call. The germline V gene has CDR1 SNHLY and CDR2 FYNNEI. The ends were cut back, 2 bases at V and 4 bases at J, with 9 bases in the middle. The CDR3 sequence is 14 residues long. The CDR3 bases are TGTGCCAGCAGTGAACGTCCGGGTTACAATGAGCAGTTCTTC. It specifies CASSERPGYNEQFF.

On this clone itself: The sample carries other DNA sequences with the same CDR3. The chain joins TRBV7-7 to TRBJ1-2; D call uncertain. V lost 5 bases and J 7 bases, leaving 14 bases between the germline ends. The CDR3 sequence is 13 residues long. Germline CDR1 reads SSHAT; CDR2 reads FNYEAQ (reference sequence). The CDR3 loop is CASSLWATSGYTF. The DNA for the CDR3 is TGTGCCAGCAGCCTATGGGCGACGTCTGGCTACACCTTC.

V gene TRBV18 combines with J gene TRBJ2-1; D is unresolved. The CDR3 extends over 16 amino acids. The germline V gene encodes CDR1 KGHSH and CDR2 LQKENI. V lost 0 bases and J lost 8, with 17 bases in between. CDR3 in amino acids: CASSPPVAIPLDEQFF. The CDR3 DNA sequence: TGTGCCAGCTCACCACCCGTCGCTATCCCCCTCGATGAGCAGTTCTTC.

This clone was detected only once. This chain links TRBV19 with TRBJ2-3; D is unresolved. From germline, CDR1 is LNHDA and CDR2 SQIVND (reference sequence). CDR3 length equals 15 residues. V was clipped by 3 bases and J by 0 bases, with 10 bases between them. The CDR3 loop is CASSIGGRSTDTQYF. Written as DNA, the CDR3 is TGTGCCAGTAGTATCGGCGGACGGAGCACAGATACGCAGTATTTT.

CDR3 amino acids: CASSFGASSYNEQFF. The DNA of the CDR3 is TGTGCCAGCAGTTTCGGCGCGAGCTCCTACAATGAGCAGTTCTTC. V gene TRBV27 combines with J gene TRBJ2-1; D remains ambiguous. Germline CDR1 MNHEY, CDR2 SMNVEV (reference sequence). V lost 3 bases and J lost 0, with 9 bases in between. This CDR3 region has 15 residues.

This clone appeared once. The chain carries TRBV4-1 and TRBJ1-1; possibly TRBD1 for D (6 bases). CDR1 is MGHRA, CDR2 YSYEKL, per germline. The CDR3 spans 13 residues. The germline V and J ends were trimmed by 7 bases and 1 base, with 10 bases remaining between them. CDR3 nucleotides: TGCGCCAGCACGACAGGCCCGAACACTGAAGCTTTCTTT. Translated: CASTTGPNTEAFF.

The chain is built from TRBV5-1 and TRBJ2-3, with D perhaps TRBD1 (6 bases). CDR1 SGHRS and CDR2 YFSETQ come from the germline V gene. The CDR3 runs 16 residues. The germline V and J ends were trimmed by 7 bases and 0 bases, with 18 bases remaining between them. The CDR3 loop reads CASSQTGFFSTDTQYF. The DNA of the CDR3 is TGCGCCAGCTCCCAGACAGGCTTCTTTAGCACAGATACGCAGTATTTT.

This clone showed up just a few times. The chain uses TRBV15 and TRBJ1-5; tentative D call: TRBD1 (6 bases). Germline assignment: CDR1 LNHNV and CDR2 YYDKDF (reference sequence). The V gene lost 0 bases and the J gene lost 0 bases, with 9 bases spanning the gap. The CDR3 covers 16 residues. The CDR3 sequence is CATSRDRGYSNQPQHF. The CDR3 DNA reads TGTGCCACCAGCAGAGACAGGGGCTATAGCAATCAGCCCCAGCATTTT. Looking up the rest from reference TRBV15 and TRBJ1-5 gives the full variable domain: DAMVIQNPRYQVTQFGKPVTLSCSQTLNHNVMYWYQQKSSQAPKLLFHYYDKDFNNEADTPDNFQSRRPNTSFCFLDIRSPGLGDTAMYLCATSRDRGYSNQPQHFGDGTRLSIL.

The chain is built from TRBV4-1 and TRBJ2-4, with TRBD1 as a possible D gene (5 bases). The CDR3 is 19 residues long. Germline-derived CDR1 and CDR2 are MGHRA and YSYEKL. Trimming took 1 base from V and 3 from J, leaving 22 bases between them. CDR3 sequence (DNA): TGCGCCAGCAGCCAAGTTCTCAGGGCAGGGTCGGTAGGCAAAAACATTCAGTACTTC. Protein: CASSQVLRAGSVGKNIQYF.